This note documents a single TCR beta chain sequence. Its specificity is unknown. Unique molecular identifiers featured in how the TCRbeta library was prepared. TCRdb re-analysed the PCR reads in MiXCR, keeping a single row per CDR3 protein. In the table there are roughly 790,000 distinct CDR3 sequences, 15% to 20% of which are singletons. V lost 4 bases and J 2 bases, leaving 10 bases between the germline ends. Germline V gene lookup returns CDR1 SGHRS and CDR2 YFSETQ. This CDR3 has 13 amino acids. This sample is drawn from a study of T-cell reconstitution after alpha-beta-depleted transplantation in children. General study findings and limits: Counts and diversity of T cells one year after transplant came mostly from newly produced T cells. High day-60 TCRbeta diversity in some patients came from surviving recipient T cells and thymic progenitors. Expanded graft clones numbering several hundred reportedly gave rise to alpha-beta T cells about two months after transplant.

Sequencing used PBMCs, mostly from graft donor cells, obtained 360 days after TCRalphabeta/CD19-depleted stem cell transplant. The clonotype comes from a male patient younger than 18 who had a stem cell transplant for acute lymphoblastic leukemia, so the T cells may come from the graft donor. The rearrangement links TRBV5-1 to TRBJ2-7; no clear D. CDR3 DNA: TGCGCCAGCAGCCGCACAGCCCCCTACGAGCAGTACTTC. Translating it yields CASSRTAPYEQYF.